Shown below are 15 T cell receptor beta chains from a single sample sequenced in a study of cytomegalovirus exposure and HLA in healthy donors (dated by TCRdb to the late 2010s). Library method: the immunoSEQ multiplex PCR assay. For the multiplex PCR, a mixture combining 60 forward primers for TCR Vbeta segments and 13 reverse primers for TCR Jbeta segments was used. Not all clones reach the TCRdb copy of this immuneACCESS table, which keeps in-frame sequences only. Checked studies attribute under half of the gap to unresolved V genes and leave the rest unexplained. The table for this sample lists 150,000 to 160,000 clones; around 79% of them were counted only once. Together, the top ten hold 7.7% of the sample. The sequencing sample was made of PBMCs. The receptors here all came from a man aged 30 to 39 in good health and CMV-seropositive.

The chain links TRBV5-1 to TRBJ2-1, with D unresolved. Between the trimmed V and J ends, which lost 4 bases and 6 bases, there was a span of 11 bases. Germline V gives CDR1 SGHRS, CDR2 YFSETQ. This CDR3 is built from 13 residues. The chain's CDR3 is CASSPAPGNEQFF. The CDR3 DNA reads TGCGCCAGCAGCCCCGCCCCCGGCAATGAGCAGTTCTTC.

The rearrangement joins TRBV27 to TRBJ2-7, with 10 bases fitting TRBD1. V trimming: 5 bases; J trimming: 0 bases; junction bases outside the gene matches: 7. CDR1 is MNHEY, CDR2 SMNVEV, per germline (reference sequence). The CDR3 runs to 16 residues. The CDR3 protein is CASSGSGQGLSYEQYF. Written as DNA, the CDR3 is TGTGCCAGCAGTGGGTCGGGACAGGGGCTCTCCTACGAGCAGTACTTC.

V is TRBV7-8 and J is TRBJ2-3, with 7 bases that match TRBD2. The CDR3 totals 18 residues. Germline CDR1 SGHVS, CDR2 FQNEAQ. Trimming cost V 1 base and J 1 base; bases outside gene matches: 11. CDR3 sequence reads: CASSLGGGASGGTDTQYF. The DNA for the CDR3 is TGTGCCAGCAGCTTAGGGGGGGGAGCTAGCGGAGGCACAGATACGCAGTATTTT.

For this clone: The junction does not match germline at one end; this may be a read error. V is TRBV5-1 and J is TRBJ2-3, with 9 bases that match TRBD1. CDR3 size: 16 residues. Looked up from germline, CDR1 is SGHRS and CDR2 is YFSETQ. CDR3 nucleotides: TGCGCTAGCAGCATACTCGGGACAGGGAAGCCAGATACGCAGTATTTT. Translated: CASSILGTGKPDTQYF.

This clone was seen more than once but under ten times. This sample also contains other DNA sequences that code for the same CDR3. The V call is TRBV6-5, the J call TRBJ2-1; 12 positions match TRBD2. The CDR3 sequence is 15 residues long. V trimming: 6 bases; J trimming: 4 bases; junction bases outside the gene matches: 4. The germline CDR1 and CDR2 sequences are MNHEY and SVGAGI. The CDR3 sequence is CASRKTSGGYNEQFF. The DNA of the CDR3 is TGTGCCAGCAGGAAAACTAGCGGGGGGTACAATGAGCAGTTCTTC.

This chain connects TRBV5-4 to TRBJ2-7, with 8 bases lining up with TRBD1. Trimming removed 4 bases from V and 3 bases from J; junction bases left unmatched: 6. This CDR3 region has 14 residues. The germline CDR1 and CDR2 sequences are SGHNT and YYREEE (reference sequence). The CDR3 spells CASSIRQGIYEQYF. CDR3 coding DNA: TGTGCCAGCAGCATACGACAGGGGATCTACGAGCAGTACTTC.

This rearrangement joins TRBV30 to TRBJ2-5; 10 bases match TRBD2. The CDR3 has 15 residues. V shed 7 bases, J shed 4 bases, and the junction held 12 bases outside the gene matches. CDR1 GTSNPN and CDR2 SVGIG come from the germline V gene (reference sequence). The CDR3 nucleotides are TGTGCCTACGAACTAGCGGGGCTCTCGGGAGAGACCCAGTACTTC. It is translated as CAYELAGLSGETQYF.

CDR3 loop: CASSPEQGRNTEAFF. The DNA for the CDR3 is TGTGCCAGCAGCCCGGAACAGGGAAGGAACACTGAAGCTTTCTTT. The genes are TRBV4-2 and TRBJ1-1, with D maybe TRBD1 (6 bases). Deletions cut 4 bases from V and 1 base from J, with 13 bases between. The CDR3 extends over 15 amino acids. Germline CDR1 LGHNA, CDR2 YNFKEQ.

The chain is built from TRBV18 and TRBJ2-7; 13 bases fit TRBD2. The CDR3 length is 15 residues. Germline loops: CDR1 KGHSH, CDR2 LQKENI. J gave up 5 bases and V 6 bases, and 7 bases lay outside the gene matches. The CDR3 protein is CASSLGTSGIDEQYF. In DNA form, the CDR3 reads TGTGCCAGCTCCCTTGGGACTAGCGGGATTGACGAGCAGTACTTC.

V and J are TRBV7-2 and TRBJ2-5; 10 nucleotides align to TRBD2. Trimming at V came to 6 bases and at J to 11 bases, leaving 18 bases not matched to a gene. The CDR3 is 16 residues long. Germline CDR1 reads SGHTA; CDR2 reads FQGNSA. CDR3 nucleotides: TGTGCCAGCAGTTATGAACTAGCGGGGCCTGGAGGGGAGCAGTACTTC. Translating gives CASSYELAGPGGEQYF.

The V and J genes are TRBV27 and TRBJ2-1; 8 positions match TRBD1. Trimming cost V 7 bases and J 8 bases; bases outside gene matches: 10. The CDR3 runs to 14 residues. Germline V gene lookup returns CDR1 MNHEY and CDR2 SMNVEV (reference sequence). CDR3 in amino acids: CASNPRDRRDEQFF. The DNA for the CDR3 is TGTGCCAGCAACCCCCGGGACAGGAGGGATGAGCAGTTCTTC.

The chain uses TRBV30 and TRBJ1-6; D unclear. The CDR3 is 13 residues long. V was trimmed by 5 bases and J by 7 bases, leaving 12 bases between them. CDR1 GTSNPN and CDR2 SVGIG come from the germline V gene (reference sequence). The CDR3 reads CAWWSGLNSPLHF. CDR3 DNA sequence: TGTGCCTGGTGGTCCGGGTTGAATTCACCCCTCCACTTT.

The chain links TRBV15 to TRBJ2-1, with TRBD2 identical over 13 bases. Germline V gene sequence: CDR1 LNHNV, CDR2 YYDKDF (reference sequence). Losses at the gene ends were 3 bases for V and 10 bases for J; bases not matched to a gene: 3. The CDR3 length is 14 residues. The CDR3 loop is CATSRGLAGLEQFF. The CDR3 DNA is TGTGCCACCAGCAGGGGACTAGCGGGATTGGAGCAGTTCTTC.

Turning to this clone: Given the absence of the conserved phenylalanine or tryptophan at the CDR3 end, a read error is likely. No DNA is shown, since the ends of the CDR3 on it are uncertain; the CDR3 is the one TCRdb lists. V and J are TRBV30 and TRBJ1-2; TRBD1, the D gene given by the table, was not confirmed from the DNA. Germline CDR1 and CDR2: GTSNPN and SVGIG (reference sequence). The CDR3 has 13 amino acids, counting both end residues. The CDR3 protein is CAWSVGQGTGCWY.

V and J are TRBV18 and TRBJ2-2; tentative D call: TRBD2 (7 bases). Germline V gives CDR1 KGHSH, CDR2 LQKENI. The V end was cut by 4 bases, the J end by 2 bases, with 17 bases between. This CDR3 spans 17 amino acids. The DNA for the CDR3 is TGTGCCAGCTCACTGACGGGGGGCACGGGTAACACCGGGGAGCTGTTTTTT. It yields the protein CASSLTGGTGNTGELFF. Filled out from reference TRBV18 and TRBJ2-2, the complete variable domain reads NAGVMQNPRHLVRRRGQEARLRCSPMKGHSHVYWYRQLPEEGLKFMVYLQKENIIDESGMPKERFSAEFPKEGPSILRIQQVVRGDSAAYFCASSLTGGTGNTGELFFGEGSRLTVL.